This passage covers 9 T cell receptor beta chains from one sample sequenced in a study of T cell changes during pregnancy in multiple sclerosis. Here immunoSEQ multiplex PCR was the method, and the copy in TCRdb shows in-frame clones only, minus some. Among 14,000 or so clones listed, 80% to 95% were seen once. The starting material was peripheral blood, obtained in the second trimester of pregnancy. The receptors shown here come from a female donor in good health, enrolled as a control in a pregnancy study.

The V gene is TRBV29-1, the J gene TRBJ2-5; 8 bases map to TRBD1. The CDR3 sequence is 14 residues long. Losses at the gene ends were 0 bases for V and 10 bases for J; bases not matched to a gene: 10. Per germline, CDR1 SQVTM and CDR2 ANQGSEA. CDR3 in amino acids: CSVEDPGTGDYQYF. The CDR3 coding sequence is TGCAGCGTTGAAGACCCTGGGACAGGTGATTACCAGTACTTC.

This chain joins TRBV7-8 and TRBJ2-7; tentative D call: TRBD1 (5 bases). Germline CDR1 reads SGHVS; CDR2 reads FQNEAQ. This CDR3 has 13 amino acids. Between the trimmed V and J ends, which lost 2 bases and 3 bases, there was a span of 8 bases. As DNA, the CDR3 is TGTGCCAGCAGCTTAACGACAGACTACGAGCAGTACTTC. This codes for CASSLTTDYEQYF.

V gene TRBV10-2 combines with J gene TRBJ1-5; no reliable D call. The CDR3 is made up of 13 amino acids. Germline V gene sequence: CDR1 WSHSY, CDR2 SAAADI. The V gene lost 3 bases and the J gene lost 1 base, with 4 bases spanning the gap. CDR3 residues: CASSDVSNQPQHF. In DNA, the CDR3 is TGCGCCAGCAGTGACGTGAGCAATCAGCCCCAGCATTTT.

V gene TRBV9 combines with J gene TRBJ2-5; 12 bases fit TRBD2. CDR1 is SGDLS and CDR2 is YYNGEE in the germline V gene. With 0 bases clipped from V and 4 bases from J, the junction kept 1 base outside the gene matches. The CDR3 runs to 15 residues. In nucleotides, the CDR3 is TGTGCCAGCAGCGTAGGGGGACTAGCGGGAGAGACCCAGTACTTC. It specifies CASSVGGLAGETQYF. The full variable domain, in which reference TRBV9 and TRBJ2-5 provide the parts outside the CDR3, is DSGVTQTPKHLITATGQRVTLRCSPRSGDLSVYWYQQSLDQGLQFLIQYYNGEERAKGNILERFSAQQFPDLHSELNLSSLELGDSALYFCASSVGGLAGETQYFGPGTRLLVL.

This clone was recorded once. The rearrangement uses TRBV7-3 and TRBJ2-5; D is perhaps TRBD2 (7 bases). This CDR3 is built from 15 residues. The germline CDR1 and CDR2 sequences are SGHTA and FQGTGA. Trimming took 5 bases from V and 2 from J, leaving 15 bases between them. CDR3 coding DNA: TGTGCCAGCAGCCTGGGGGCTAGCGGTCAAGAGACCCAGTACTTC. Translated, it gives CASSLGASGQETQYF.

The chain is built from TRBV18 and TRBJ2-3, with TRBD1 matching 9 bases. The CDR3 sequence is 13 residues long. Germline V gene data show CDR1 as KGHSH and CDR2 as LQKENI. Trimming removed 6 bases from V and 6 bases from J; junction bases left unmatched: 4. The CDR3 DNA is TGTGCCAGCTCCGGGACAGGGCGGGATACGCAGTATTTT. Amino acids: CASSGTGRDTQYF.

The genes are TRBV29-1 and TRBJ1-5; 10 bases map to TRBD1. Looked up from germline, CDR1 is SQVTM and CDR2 is ANQGSEA. The CDR3 covers 13 residues. The CDR3 loop is CRGGTGGNQPQHF. In DNA, the CDR3 is TGCAGGGGGGGGACAGGGGGCAATCAGCCCCAGCATTTT.

V and J are TRBV11-3 and TRBJ2-1, with D uncertain. The V end was cut by 2 bases, the J end by 2 bases, with 10 bases between. The CDR3 sequence is 15 residues long. The germline V gene encodes CDR1 SGHNT and CDR2 YENEEA. The DNA of the CDR3 is TGTGCCAGCAGCTTATCGGTAAATCCCTACAATGAGCAGTTCTTC. This translates into CASSLSVNPYNEQFF.

The chain couples TRBV6-1 to TRBJ1-5, with no clear D. The CDR3 is 15 amino acids. From germline, CDR1 is MNHNS and CDR2 SASEGT. Trimming took off 2 bases at V and 7 bases at J, with 15 bases between the two ends. The CDR3 DNA sequence: TGTGCCAGCAGTGAAAACCGAGGGTTCGAACAGCCCCAGCATTTT. Translated, it gives CASSENRGFEQPQHF.